This is a list of T cell receptor beta chains from one sample in a study of cytomegalovirus exposure and HLA in healthy donors. The repertoire was sequenced with immunoSEQ multiplex PCR; TCRdb's copy has only in-frame clones and lacks some. The profile shows about 190,000 clones, 70% to 75% of them singletons. Material for sequencing was PBMCs. The receptor set was obtained from a man aged 25-45 years in good health and CMV-seropositive. Both conserved end residues are part of each CDR3. D genes are given only for firm matches. Size values are once, few and many counts, or a class for expanded clones, and some rows have none.

size | J | V | D | DNA | CDR3
. | TRBJ2-1 | TRBV9 | . | TGTGCCAGCAGCGTAGAGGGGGGGGGAGACTACAATGAGCAGTTCTTC | CASSVEGGGDYNEQFF
once | TRBJ2-1 | TRBV2 | . | TGTGCCACACTCCGGGGTGAGCAGTTCTTC | CATLRGEQFF
. | TRBJ2-1 | TRBV6-4 | . | TGTGCCAGCAAATACGGCCCGGGAGCCAATGAGCAGTTCTTC | CASKYGPGANEQFF
. | TRBJ2-5 | TRBV10-3 | TRBD2 | TGTGCCATCGGCGGGACTACCGAAGAGACCCAGTACTTC | CAIGGTTEETQYF
. | TRBJ1-1 | TRBV2 | TRBD1 | TGTGCCAGCAGCTCAGGGGGCGGCGGGAACACTGAAGCTTTCTTT | CASSSGGGGNTEAFF
few | TRBJ1-2 | TRBV29-1 | TRBD1 | TGCAGCGCTGGGGACAGGGAAAACTATGGCTACACCTTC | CSAGDRENYGYTF
. | TRBJ2-5 | TRBV19 | . | TGTGCCAGTGGATTTGGCCTATTGGAGGGGACCCAGTACTTC | CASGFGLLEGTQYF
. | TRBJ2-7 | TRBV6-1 | . | TGTGCCAGCAGGGACAATCCCTACGAGCAGTACTTC | CASRDNPYEQYF
. | TRBJ2-3 | TRBV18 | . | TGTGCCAGCTCACCCCAGGAGGGTAGCGGTCCTAGCACAGATACGCAGTATTTT | CASSPQEGSGPSTDTQYF
. | TRBJ1-2 | TRBV27 | . | TGTGCCAGCAGTTTAAGGGGGGGGGCTTATGGCTACACCTTC | CASSLRGGAYGYTF
. | TRBJ2-7 | TRBV28 | TRBD2 | TGTGCCAGCTTTCCCCGAGGGGTAGCGGGATATTACGAGCAGTACTTC | CASFPRGVAGYYEQYF
. | TRBJ2-1 | TRBV7-9 | TRBD2 | TGTGCCAGCAGCTTAGCTAGCGGGAGTGGGGGCGGGCAGTTCTTC | CASSLASGSGGGQFF
. | TRBJ2-3 | TRBV6-6 | TRBD2 | TGTGCCAGCAGACTTCTAGCGGGAGTGGCAGATACGCAGTATTTT | CASRLLAGVADTQYF
. | TRBJ2-3 | TRBV28 | . | TGTGCCAGCAAGGACGGGAGTTCAACAGATACGCAGTATTTT | CASKDGSSTDTQYF